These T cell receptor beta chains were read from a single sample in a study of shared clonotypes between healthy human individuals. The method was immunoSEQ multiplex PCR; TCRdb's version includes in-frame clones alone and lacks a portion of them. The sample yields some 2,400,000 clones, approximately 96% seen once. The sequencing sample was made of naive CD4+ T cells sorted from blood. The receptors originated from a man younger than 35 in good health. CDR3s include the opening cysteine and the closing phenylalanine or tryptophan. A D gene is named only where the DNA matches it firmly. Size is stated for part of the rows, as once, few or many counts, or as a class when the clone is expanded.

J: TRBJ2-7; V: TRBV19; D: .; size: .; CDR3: CASSIAPGDEQYF; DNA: TGTGCCAGTAGTATAGCCCCTGGGGACGAGCAGTACTTC
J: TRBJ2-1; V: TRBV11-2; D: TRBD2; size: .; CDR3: CASSSSGSSYNEQFF; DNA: TGTGCCAGCAGCTCTAGCGGGAGCTCCTACAATGAGCAGTTCTTC
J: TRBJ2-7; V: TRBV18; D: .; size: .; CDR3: CASSPPGSYEQYF; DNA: TGTGCCAGCTCACCACCCGGTTCGTACGAGCAGTACTTC
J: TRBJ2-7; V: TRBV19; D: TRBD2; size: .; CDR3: CASEIAGGPPAVYEQYF; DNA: TGTGCCAGTGAGATAGCGGGAGGGCCGCCCGCGGTCTACGAGCAGTACTTC
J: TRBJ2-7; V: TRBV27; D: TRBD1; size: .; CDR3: CARKNGTGSVYEQYF; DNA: TGTGCCAGAAAAAACGGGACAGGGAGCGTCTACGAGCAGTACTTC
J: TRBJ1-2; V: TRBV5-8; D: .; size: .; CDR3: CASSLGQIYGYTF; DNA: TGTGCCAGCAGCTTGGGACAGATCTATGGCTACACCTTC
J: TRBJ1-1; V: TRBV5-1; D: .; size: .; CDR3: CASSFEGASTEAFF; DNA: TGCGCCAGCAGCTTCGAGGGCGCTTCCACTGAAGCTTTCTTT
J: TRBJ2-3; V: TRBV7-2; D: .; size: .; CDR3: CASSWRAGTDTQYF; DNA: TGTGCCAGCAGCTGGAGGGCCGGCACAGATACGCAGTATTTT
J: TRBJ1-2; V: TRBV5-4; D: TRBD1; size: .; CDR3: CASSSGQGERGGYTF; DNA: TGTGCCAGCAGTTCGGGACAGGGGGAACGTGGTGGCTACACCTTC
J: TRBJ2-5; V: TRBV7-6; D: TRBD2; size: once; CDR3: CASSLRGGGGKQETQYF; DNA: TGTGCCAGCAGCTTACGAGGTGGCGGGGGAAAGCAAGAGACCCAGTACTTC
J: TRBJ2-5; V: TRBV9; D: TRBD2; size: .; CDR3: CASSVTSGGVAETQYF; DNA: TGTGCCAGCAGCGTCACTAGCGGGGGGGTCGCAGAGACCCAGTACTTC
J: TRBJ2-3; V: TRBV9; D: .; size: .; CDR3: CASSVERRGASTDTQYF; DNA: TGTGCCAGCAGCGTAGAAAGACGGGGGGCGAGCACAGATACGCAGTATTTT
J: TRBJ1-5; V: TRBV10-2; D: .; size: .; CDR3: CASSEGYRNSNQPRHF; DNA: TGCGCCAGCAGTGAGGGGTATAGGAATAGCAATCAGCCCCGGCATTTT
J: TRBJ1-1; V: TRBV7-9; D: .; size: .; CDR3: CASSSLGAGWYGTEAFF; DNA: TGTGCCAGCAGCTCCTTGGGGGCGGGGTGGTACGGCACTGAAGCTTTCTTT
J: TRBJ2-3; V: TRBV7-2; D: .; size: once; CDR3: CASSPKGDTQYF; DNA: TGTGCCAGCAGTCCAAAGGGGGATACGCAGTATTTT
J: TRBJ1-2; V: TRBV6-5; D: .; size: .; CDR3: CASSRTLSPNYGYTF; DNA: TGTGCCAGCAGTAGGACTCTATCTCCTAACTATGGCTACACCTTC
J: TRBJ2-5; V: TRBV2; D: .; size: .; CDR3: CASKGSPSQETQYF; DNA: TGTGCCAGCAAGGGAAGCCCATCTCAAGAGACCCAGTACTTC
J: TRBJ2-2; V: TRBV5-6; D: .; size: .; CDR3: CASSFSGSGTNTGELFF; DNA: TGTGCCAGCAGCTTCTCGGGGAGCGGGACAAACACCGGGGAGCTGTTTTTT
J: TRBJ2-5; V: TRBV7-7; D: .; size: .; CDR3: CASSLAGTEETQYF; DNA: TGTGCTAGCAGCTTAGCGGGGACAGAAGAGACCCAGTACTTC
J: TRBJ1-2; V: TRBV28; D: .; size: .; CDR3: CASSLEKRGGYTF; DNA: TGTGCCAGCAGTTTGGAGAAAAGGGGGGGCTACACCTTC
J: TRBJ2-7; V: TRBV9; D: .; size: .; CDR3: CASSVGGAASYEQYF; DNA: TGTGCCAGCAGCGTAGGGGGGGCCGCATCCTACGAGCAGTACTTC
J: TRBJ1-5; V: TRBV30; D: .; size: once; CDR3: CAWSVKGRGDRGNQPQHF; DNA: TGTGCCTGGAGTGTCAAGGGACGAGGCGACAGAGGCAATCAGCCCCAGCATTTT
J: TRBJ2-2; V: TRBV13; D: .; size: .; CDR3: CASSLVAGTNTGELFF; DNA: TGTGCCAGCAGCTTGGTGGCAGGCACTAACACCGGGGAGCTGTTTTTT
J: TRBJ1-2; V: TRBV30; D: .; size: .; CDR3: CAWSGGNTGLANYGYTF; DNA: TGTGCCTGGAGTGGGGGGAACACAGGGTTAGCTAACTATGGCTACACCTTC
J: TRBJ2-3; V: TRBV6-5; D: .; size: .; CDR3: CASGNGATDTQYF; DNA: TGTGCCAGCGGTAACGGCGCCACAGATACGCAGTATTTT
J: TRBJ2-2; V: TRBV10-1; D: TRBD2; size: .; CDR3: CASTPSGENTGELFF; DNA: TGCGCCAGCACTCCTAGCGGAGAAAACACCGGGGAGCTGTTTTTT
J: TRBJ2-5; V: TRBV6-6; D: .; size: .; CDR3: CASSYSRETQYF; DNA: TGTGCCAGCAGTTACTCGAGAGAGACCCAGTACTTC
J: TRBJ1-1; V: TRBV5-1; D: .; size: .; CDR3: CASSWGTLTEAFF; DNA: TGCGCCAGCAGCTGGGGGACCCTCACTGAAGCTTTCTTT
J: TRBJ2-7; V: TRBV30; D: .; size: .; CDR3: CAWSPQGPYEQYF; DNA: TGTGCCTGGAGTCCCCAGGGACCCTACGAGCAGTACTTC
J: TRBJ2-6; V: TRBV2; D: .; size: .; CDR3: CASSGAGANVLTF; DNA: TGTGCCAGCAGTGGTGCTGGGGCCAACGTCCTGACTTTC
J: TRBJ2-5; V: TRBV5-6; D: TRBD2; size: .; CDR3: CASKRGLAGPSQYF; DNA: TGTGCCAGCAAAAGGGGACTAGCGGGCCCCAGCCAGTACTTC
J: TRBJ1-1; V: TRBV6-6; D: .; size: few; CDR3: CASSLLRNTEAFF; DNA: TGTGCCAGCAGTCTCCTGAGGAACACTGAAGCTTTCTTT
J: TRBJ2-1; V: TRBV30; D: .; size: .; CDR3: CAWSVGTPRHEQFF; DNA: TGTGCCTGGAGCGTTGGGACACCCAGGCATGAGCAGTTCTTC
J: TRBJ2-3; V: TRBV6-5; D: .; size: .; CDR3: CASSYSEETDTQYF; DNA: TGTGCCAGCAGTTACTCTGAGGAAACAGATACGCAGTATTTT
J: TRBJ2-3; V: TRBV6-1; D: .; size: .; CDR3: CASSGVSTDTQYF; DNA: TGTGCCAGCAGTGGGGTCTCCACAGATACGCAGTATTTT
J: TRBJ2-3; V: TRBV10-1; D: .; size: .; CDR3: CASSAGGPTDTQYF; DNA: TGCGCCAGCAGTGCCGGGGGCCCCACAGATACGCAGTATTTT
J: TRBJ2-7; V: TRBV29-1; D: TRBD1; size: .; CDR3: CSVVRQGVHEQYF; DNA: TGCAGCGTTGTACGGCAGGGGGTCCACGAGCAGTACTTC
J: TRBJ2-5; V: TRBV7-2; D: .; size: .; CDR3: CASTLGQPAGTQYF; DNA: TGTGCCAGCACTCTCGGACAGCCAGCTGGGACCCAGTACTTC
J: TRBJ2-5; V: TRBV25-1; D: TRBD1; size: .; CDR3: CASSAGQGRETQYF; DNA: TGTGCCAGCAGTGCCGGACAGGGCCGGGAGACCCAGTACTTC
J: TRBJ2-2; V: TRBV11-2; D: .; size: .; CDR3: CASSPRSGGTGELFF; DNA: TGTGCCAGCAGCCCCCGGTCGGGCGGGACCGGGGAGCTGTTTTTT
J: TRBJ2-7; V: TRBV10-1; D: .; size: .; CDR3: CASSSTGYEQYF; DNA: TGCGCCAGCAGCTCGACGGGTTACGAGCAGTACTTC
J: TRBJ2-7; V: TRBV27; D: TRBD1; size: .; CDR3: CASRATGSNEQYF; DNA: TGTGCCAGCAGGGCGACAGGGTCCAACGAGCAGTACTTC
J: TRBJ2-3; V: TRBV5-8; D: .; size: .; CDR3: CASSLVADTQYF; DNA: TGTGCCAGCAGCTTGGTTGCAGATACGCAGTATTTT
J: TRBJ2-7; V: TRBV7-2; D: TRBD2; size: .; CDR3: CASSDWGLAGAYEQYF; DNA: TGTGCCAGCAGCGACTGGGGACTAGCGGGAGCCTACGAGCAGTACTTC
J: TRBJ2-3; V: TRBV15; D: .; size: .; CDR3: CATSREGKHSTDTQYF; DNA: TGTGCCACCAGCAGAGAGGGCAAGCACTCCACAGATACGCAGTATTTT